This T cell receptor (beta chain) was observed in a study of control samples from healthy donors and cancer patients. The table came from immunoSEQ multiplex PCR; TCRdb's copy has only in-frame clones and leaves some out. Among about 80,000 clones listed, over 85% were seen once. After removal of 3 bases from V and 4 bases from J, the junction contained 12 bases not matched to a gene. Per the germline V gene, CDR1 is MGHDK and CDR2 is SYGVNS. CDR3 length: 18 amino acids. This sequence originates from a man over 45 in good health. Input material: blood. The chain combines TRBV25-1 with TRBJ1-3; 10 nucleotides agree with TRBD1. This chain's CDR3 is CASSDLGQGRLKGNTIYF. The DNA of the CDR3 is TGTGCCAGCAGTGACCTGGGACAGGGGCGGTTAAAGGGAAACACCATATATTTT.